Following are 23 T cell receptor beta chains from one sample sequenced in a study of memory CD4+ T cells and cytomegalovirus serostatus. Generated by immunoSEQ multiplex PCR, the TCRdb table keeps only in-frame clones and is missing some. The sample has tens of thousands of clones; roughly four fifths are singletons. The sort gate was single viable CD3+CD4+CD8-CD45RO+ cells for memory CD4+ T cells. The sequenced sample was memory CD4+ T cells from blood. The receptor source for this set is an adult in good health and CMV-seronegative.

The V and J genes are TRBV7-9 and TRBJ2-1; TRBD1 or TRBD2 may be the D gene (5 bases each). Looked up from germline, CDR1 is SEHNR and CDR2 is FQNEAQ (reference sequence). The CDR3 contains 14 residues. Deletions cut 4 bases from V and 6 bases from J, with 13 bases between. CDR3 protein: CASSWTGGGNEQFF. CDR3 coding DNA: TGTGCCAGCAGCTGGACGGGTGGGGGCAATGAGCAGTTCTTC.

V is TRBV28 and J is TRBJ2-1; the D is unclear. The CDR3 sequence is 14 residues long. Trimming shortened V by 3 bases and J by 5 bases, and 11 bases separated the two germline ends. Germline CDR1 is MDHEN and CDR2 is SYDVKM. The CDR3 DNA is TGTGCCAGCAGTTTTAACCTCCTAAACAATGAGCAGTTCTTC. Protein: CASSFNLLNNEQFF.

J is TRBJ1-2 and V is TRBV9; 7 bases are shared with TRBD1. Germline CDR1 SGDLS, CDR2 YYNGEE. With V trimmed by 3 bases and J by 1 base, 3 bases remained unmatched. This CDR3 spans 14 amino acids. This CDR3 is CASSAYRGNYGYTF. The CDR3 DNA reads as TGTGCCAGCAGCGCTTACAGGGGTAACTATGGCTACACCTTC. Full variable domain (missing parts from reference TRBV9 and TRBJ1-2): DSGVTQTPKHLITATGQRVTLRCSPRSGDLSVYWYQQSLDQGLQFLIQYYNGEERAKGNILERFSAQQFPDLHSELNLSSLELGDSALYFCASSAYRGNYGYTFGSGTRLTVV.

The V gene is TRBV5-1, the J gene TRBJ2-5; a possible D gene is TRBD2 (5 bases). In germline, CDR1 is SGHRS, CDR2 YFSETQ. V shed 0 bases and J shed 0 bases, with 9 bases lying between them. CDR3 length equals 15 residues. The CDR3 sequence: CASSLVPGNQETQYF. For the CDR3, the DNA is TGCGCCAGCAGCTTGGTCCCCGGGAACCAAGAGACCCAGTACTTC.

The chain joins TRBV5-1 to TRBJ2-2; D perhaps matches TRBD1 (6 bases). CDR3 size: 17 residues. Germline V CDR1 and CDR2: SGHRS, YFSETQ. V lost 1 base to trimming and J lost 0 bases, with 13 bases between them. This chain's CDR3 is CASSLTGQFANTGELFF. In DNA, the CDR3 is TGCGCCAGCAGCTTGACCGGACAGTTCGCGAACACCGGGGAGCTGTTTTTT. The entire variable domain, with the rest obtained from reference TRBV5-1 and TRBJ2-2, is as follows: KAGVTQTPRYLIKTRGQQVTLSCSPISGHRSVSWYQQTPGQGLQFLFEYFSETQRNKGNFPGRFSGRQFSNSRSEMNVSTLELGDSALYLCASSLTGQFANTGELFFGEGSRLTVL.

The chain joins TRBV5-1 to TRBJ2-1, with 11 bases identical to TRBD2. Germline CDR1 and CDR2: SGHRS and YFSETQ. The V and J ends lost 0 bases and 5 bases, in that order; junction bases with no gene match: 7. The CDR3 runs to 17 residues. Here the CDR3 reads CASSLGGTSGRNNEQFF. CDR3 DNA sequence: TGCGCCAGCAGCTTGGGAGGGACTAGCGGCCGAAACAATGAGCAGTTCTTC.

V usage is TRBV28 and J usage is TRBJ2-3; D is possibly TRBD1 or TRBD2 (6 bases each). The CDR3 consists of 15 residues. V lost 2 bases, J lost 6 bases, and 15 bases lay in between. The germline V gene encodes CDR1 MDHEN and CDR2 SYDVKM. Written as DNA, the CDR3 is TGTGCCAGCAGTTTACCGGGGGCCCAGGGGGATACGCAGTATTTT. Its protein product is CASSLPGAQGDTQYF.

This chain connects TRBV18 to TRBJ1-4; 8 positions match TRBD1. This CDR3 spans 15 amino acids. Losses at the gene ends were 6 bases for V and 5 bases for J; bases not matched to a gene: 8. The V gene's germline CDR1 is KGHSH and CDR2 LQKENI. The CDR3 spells CASSPRQGSNEKLFF. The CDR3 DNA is TGTGCCAGCTCCCCTAGACAGGGGTCGAATGAAAAACTGTTTTTT.

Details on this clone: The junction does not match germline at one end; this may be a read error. The CDR3 nucleotides read TGTGCCAGCAGCATAGCGGGAGGGGACTACGAGCAGTACTTC. It encodes CASSIAGGDYEQYF. V gene TRBV7-2 combines with J gene TRBJ2-7; 11 bases are shared with TRBD2. The CDR3 is 14 residues long. Germline V gene lookup returns CDR1 SGHTA and CDR2 FQGNSA. The variable domain in full, with the rest retrieved from reference TRBV7-2 and TRBJ2-7, is GAGVSQSPSNKVTEKGKDVELRCDPISGHTALYWYRQSLGQGLEFLIYFQGNSAPDKSGLPSDRFSAERTGGSVSTLTIQRTQQEDSAVYLCASSIAGGDYEQYFGPGTRLTVT.

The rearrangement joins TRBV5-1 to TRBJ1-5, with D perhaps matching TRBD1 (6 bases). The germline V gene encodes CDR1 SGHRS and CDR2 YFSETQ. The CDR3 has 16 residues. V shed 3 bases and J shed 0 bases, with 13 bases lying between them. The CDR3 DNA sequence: TGCGCCAGCAGCTCGGGGGACATTAATAGCAATCAGCCCCAGCATTTT. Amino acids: CASSSGDINSNQPQHF.

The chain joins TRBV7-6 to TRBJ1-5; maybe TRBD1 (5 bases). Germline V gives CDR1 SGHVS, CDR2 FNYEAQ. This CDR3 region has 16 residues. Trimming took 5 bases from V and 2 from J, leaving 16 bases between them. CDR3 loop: CASSRGAGRGNQPQHF. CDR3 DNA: TGTGCCAGCAGCCGAGGGGCGGGACGAGGCAATCAGCCCCAGCATTTT.

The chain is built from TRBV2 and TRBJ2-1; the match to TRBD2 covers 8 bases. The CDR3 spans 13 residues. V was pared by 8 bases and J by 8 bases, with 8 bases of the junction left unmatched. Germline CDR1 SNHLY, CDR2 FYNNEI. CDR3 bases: TGTGCCAGCGTGTCTAGCGGGCGCGATGAGCAGTTCTTC. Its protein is CASVSSGRDEQFF.

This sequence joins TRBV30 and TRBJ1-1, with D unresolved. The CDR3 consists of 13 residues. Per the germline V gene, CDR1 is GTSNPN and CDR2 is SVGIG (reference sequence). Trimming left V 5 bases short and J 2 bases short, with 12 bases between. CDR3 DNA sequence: TGTGCCTGGGCCGACTCTGCCAACACTGAAGCTTTCTTT. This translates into CAWADSANTEAFF.

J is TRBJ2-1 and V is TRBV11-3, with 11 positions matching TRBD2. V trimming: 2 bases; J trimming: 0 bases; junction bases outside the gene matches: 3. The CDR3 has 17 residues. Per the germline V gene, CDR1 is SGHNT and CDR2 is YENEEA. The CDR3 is CASSLTGLAASYNEQFF. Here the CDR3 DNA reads TGTGCCAGCAGCTTAACGGGACTAGCGGCCTCCTACAATGAGCAGTTCTTC.

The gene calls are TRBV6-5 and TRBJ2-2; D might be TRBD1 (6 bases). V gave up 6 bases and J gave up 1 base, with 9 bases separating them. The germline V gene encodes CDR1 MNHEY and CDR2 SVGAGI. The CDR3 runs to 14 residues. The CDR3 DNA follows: TGTGCCAGCAGCCGGGACATGAACACCGGGGAGCTGTTTTTT. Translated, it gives CASSRDMNTGELFF.

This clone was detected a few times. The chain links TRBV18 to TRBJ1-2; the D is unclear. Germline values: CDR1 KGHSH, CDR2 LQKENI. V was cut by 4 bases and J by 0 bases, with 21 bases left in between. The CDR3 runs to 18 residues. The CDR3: CASSLSWNVGKANYGYTF. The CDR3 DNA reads TGTGCCAGCTCACTTAGCTGGAATGTAGGAAAGGCTAACTATGGCTACACCTTC.

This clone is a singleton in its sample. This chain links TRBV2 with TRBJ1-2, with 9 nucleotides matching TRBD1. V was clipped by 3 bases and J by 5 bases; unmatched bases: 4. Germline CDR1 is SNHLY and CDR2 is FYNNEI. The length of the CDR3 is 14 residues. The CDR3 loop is CASSDTGTGYGYTF. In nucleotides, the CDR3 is TGTGCCAGCAGTGACACCGGGACAGGGTATGGCTACACCTTC. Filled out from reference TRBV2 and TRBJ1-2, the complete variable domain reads EPEVTQTPSHQVTQMGQEVILRCVPISNHLYFYWYRQILGQKVEFLVSFYNNEISEKSEIFDDQFSVERPDGSNFTLKIRSTKLEDSAMYFCASSDTGTGYGYTFGSGTRLTVV.

CDR3 DNA: TGCAGTGCTAGTGAGGGTACGCAGTATTTT. Amino acid sequence: CSASEGTQYF. The V and J genes are TRBV20-1 and TRBJ2-3; D is perhaps TRBD2 (5 bases). CDR1 is DFQATT and CDR2 is SNEGSKA in the germline V gene (reference sequence). V was pared by 3 bases and J by 8 bases, with 6 bases between. The CDR3 length is 10 residues.

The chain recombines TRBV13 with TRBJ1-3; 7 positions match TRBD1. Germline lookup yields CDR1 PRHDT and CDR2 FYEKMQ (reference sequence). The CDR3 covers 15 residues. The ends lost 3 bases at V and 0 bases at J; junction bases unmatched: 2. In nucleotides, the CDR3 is TGTGCCAGCAGCTTGACAGGGACCTCTGGAAACACCATATATTTT. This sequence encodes CASSLTGTSGNTIYF.

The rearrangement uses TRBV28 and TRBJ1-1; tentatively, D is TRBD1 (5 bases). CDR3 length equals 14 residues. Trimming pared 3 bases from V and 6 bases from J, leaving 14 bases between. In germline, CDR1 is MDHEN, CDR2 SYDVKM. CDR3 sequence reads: CASSFDSLAPEAFF. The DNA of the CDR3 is TGTGCCAGCAGTTTCGACAGCCTTGCCCCTGAAGCTTTCTTT.

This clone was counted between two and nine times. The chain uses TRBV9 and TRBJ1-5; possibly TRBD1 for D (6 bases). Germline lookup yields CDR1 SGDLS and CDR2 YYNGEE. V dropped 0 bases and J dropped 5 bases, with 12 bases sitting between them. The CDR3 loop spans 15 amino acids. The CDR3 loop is CASSVEGRGDQPQHF. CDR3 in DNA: TGTGCCAGCAGCGTAGAAGGGAGGGGGGATCAGCCCCAGCATTTT.

This CDR3 is CASSESRQATSYNEQFF. The CDR3 DNA follows: TGCGCCAGCAGTGAGTCCCGGCAGGCAACCTCCTACAATGAGCAGTTCTTC. This chain links TRBV10-1 with TRBJ2-1; D remains unclear. The CDR3 has 17 residues. V was shortened by 0 bases and J by 0 bases, with 12 bases between the two germline ends. Germline lookup yields CDR1 WNHNN and CDR2 SYGVQD (reference sequence).

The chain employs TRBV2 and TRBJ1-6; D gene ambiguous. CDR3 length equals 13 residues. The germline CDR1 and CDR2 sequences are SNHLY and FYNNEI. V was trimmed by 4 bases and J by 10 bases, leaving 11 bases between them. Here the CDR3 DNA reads TGTGCCAGCAGTGGGACGAACAACTCACCCCTCCACTTT. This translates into CASSGTNNSPLHF. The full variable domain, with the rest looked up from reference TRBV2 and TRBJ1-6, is EPEVTQTPSHQVTQMGQEVILRCVPISNHLYFYWYRQILGQKVEFLVSFYNNEISEKSEIFDDQFSVERPDGSNFTLKIRSTKLEDSAMYFCASSGTNNSPLHFGNGTRLTVT.